Each of the 7 T cell receptor beta chains below was sequenced from the same sample in a study of T cells in Graves' hyperthyroidism and ophthalmopathy. TCR beta CDR3 sequences were amplified from RNA transcripts. The HTBI primer set served for first-round RT-PCR of the TCR CDR3. TCRdb re-called the multiplex PCR reads with MiXCR, one entry per CDR3 protein. This table has approximately 600,000 distinct CDR3 sequences, around 20% appearing once. Sequencing used blood. Receptor source: a man aged 25 to 40 with Graves' ophthalmopathy.

The V gene is TRBV10-3, the J gene TRBJ2-2; no definite D call. The V and J ends lost 3 bases and 6 bases respectively, with 8 bases between them. The CDR3 contains 13 residues. Germline V gene lookup returns CDR1 ENHRY and CDR2 SYGVKD. CDR3 nucleotides: TGTGCCATCAGTGAAATAGTGCCCGGGGAGCTGTTTTTT. Its translation is CAISEIVPGELFF.

The chain has TRBV28 and TRBJ2-7; 8 nucleotides line up with TRBD1. The germline V gene has CDR1 MDHEN and CDR2 SYDVKM. V dropped 2 bases and J dropped 5; count of bases not matched to a gene: 5. The CDR3 contains 14 residues. The CDR3 nucleotides read TGTGCCAGCAGTTTAGACAGGGGCAGCGACGAGCAGTACTTC. This translates into CASSLDRGSDEQYF.

At least ten counts were recorded for this clonotype. The V gene is TRBV28, the J gene TRBJ1-5; unclear D gene. The CDR3 is 17 amino acids. Germline loops: CDR1 MDHEN, CDR2 SYDVKM. The V end lost 1 base, the J end lost 6 bases, and 19 bases lay between the germline ends. The CDR3 region is CASSLSCHVPYLQPQHF. The DNA of the CDR3 is TGTGCCAGCAGTTTATCCTGCCATGTCCCTTATCTTCAGCCCCAGCATTTT. Supplemented by reference TRBV28 and TRBJ1-5, the full variable domain reads DVKVTQSSRYLVKRTGEKVFLECVQDMDHENMFWYRQDPGLGLRLIYFSYDVKMKEKGDIPEGYSVSREKKERFSLILESASTNQTSMYLCASSLSCHVPYLQPQHFGDGTRLSIL.

The chain links TRBV6-2 or TRBV6-3 to TRBJ2-7; TRBD2 agrees at 11 bases. Germline CDR1 reads MNHEY; CDR2 reads SVGEGT. There are 17 residues in the CDR3. The V segment lost 2 bases and the J segment 1 base; nucleotides outside the gene matches: 7. CDR3 coding DNA: TGTGCCAGCAGTTACCCAGCCGGGACTAGCGGTTCCTACGAGCAGTACTTC. It codes for CASSYPAGTSGSYEQYF.

The sample holds a few counts of this clonotype. The chain carries TRBV30 and TRBJ2-1; D is undetermined. Deletions cut 5 bases from V and 7 bases from J, with 12 bases between. The CDR3 runs 12 residues. Germline V gene sequence: CDR1 GTSNPN, CDR2 SVGIG (reference sequence). As DNA, the CDR3 is TGTGCCTGGGGAAAGTTAGGGAATGAGCAGTTCTTC. Translated: CAWGKLGNEQFF. The full variable domain, its missing parts supplied by reference TRBV30 and TRBJ2-1, is SQTIHQWPATLVQPVGSPLSLECTVEGTSNPNLYWYRQAAGRGLQLLFYSVGIGQISSEVPQNLSASRPQDRQFILSSKKLLLSDSGFYLCAWGKLGNEQFFGPGTRLTVL.

This clonotype appeared a few times. V and J are TRBV27 and TRBJ1-4; D may be TRBD1 (6 bases). Germline lookup yields CDR1 MNHEY and CDR2 SMNVEV (reference sequence). This CDR3 spans 11 amino acids. V was trimmed by 5 bases and J by 13 bases, leaving 11 bases between them. Written as DNA, the CDR3 is TGTGCCAGCAGTGGGGGGGGCGGACTGTTTTTT. This sequence encodes CASSGGGGLFF.

The table lists this clonotype with a few counts. The chain couples TRBV7-9 to TRBJ1-3, with no clear D. The CDR3 sequence is 14 residues long. The V end was cut by 5 bases, the J end by 4 bases, with 12 bases between. Germline CDR1 reads SEHNR; CDR2 reads FQNEAQ (reference sequence). In nucleotides, the CDR3 is TGTGCCAGCAGCGGCCGGGCAGGCGGAAACACCATATATTTT. Amino acid sequence: CASSGRAGGNTIYF.